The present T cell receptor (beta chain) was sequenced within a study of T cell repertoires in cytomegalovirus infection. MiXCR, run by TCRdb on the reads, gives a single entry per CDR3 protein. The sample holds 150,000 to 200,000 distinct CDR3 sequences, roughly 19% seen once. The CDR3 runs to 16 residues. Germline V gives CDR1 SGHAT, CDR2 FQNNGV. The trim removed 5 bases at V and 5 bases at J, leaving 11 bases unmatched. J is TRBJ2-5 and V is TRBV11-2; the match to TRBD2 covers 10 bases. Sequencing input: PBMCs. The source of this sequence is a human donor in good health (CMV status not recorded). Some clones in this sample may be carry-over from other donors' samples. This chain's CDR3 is CASSQGGLARGETQYF. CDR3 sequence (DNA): TGTGCCAGCAGCCAAGGGGGACTAGCGCGCGGGGAGACCCAGTACTTC.